The sequence of this T cell receptor beta chain was determined in a study of human T cells and chemical hapten exposure. TCRdb passed the RACE reads through MiXCR, listing each CDR3 protein once. This table has 25,000 to 35,000 distinct CDR3 sequences, almost 6% appearing once. Germline-derived CDR1 and CDR2 are LNHDA and SQIVND (reference sequence). The J segment lost 2 bases and the V segment lost 4 bases, leaving 1 base of the junction unmatched. The CDR3 consists of 13 residues. Described time point: patch test 3, about 24 weeks after DPC sensitization. Treatment specified: therapeutic diphenylcyclopropenone sensitization with weekly scalp DPC. The drawing of blood occurred before each patch test was applied. Alopecia patients, 18 to 70 years old and DPC-suitable, served as donors. This clonotype is categorized as medium-sized (0.01 to 0.1%).

The clonotype comes from a man in his thirties or forties with alopecia areata. Some clones in this sample may be carry-over from other donors' samples. This specimen was whole blood, taken in connection with sensitization to the hapten diphenylcyclopropenone (DPC). This rearrangement joins TRBV19 to TRBJ2-5, with TRBD1 matching 7 bases. CDR3 region: CASSRDSQETQYF. DNA of the CDR3: TGTGCCAGTAGTAGGGACAGTCAAGAGACCCAGTACTTC. Filled out from reference TRBV19 and TRBJ2-5, the complete variable domain reads DGGITQSPKYLFRKEGQNVTLSCEQNLNHDAMYWYRQDPGQGLRLIYYSQIVNDFQKGDIAEGYSVSREKKESFPLTVTSAQKNPTAFYLCASSRDSQETQYFGPGTRLLVL.